This T cell receptor (beta chain) was found in a study of T cells in Graves' hyperthyroidism and ophthalmopathy. What was amplified from RNA transcripts were TCR beta CDR3 regions. In the first-round RT-PCR of the TCR CDR3, the HTBI primer set was used. TCRdb fed the multiplex PCR reads into MiXCR, producing one record per CDR3 protein. This sample yields a few hundred thousand distinct CDR3 sequences, of which around 25% are seen a single time; over 70% belongs to the top ten. Trimming removed 9 bases at V and 9 bases at J, with 16 bases between. This CDR3 is 12 amino acids long. Per germline, CDR1 SGDLS and CDR2 YYNGEE. Hyperthyroidism, newly diagnosed and lasting under 2 months, affected patients aged 18 to 65.

The chain employs TRBV9 and TRBJ2-1; D is undetermined. The material sequenced was blood. The sequence came from a middle-aged man with Graves' hyperthyroidism. CDR3 loop: CAISKPSAEQFF. In nucleotides, the CDR3 is TGTGCCATCAGTAAACCTAGTGCTGAGCAGTTCTTC.